The clone carrying this T cell receptor (beta chain) was picked up one time. This entry comes from a study of shared clonotypes between healthy human individuals. Here immunoSEQ multiplex PCR was the method, and the copy in TCRdb shows in-frame clones only, minus some. The data show more than 2,000,000 clones, approximately 95% seen once. This CDR3 comprises 13 residues. Germline loops: CDR1 MDHEN, CDR2 SYDVKM. Between the trimmed V and J ends, which lost 5 bases and 13 bases, there was a span of 20 bases. Sequenced material: naive CD4+ T cells from PBMCs. Subset denoted: CD45RA+ positively selected. V is TRBV28 and J is TRBJ2-5; D not certain. The TCR sequence derives from a young man in good health. Some clones in this sample may be carry-over from other donors' samples. This chain's CDR3 is CASSLNAQPRLYF. The CDR3 nucleotides read TGTGCCAGCAGTCTAAACGCGCAGCCCCGCCTGTACTTC.